These 17 T cell receptor beta chains were all obtained from the same sample, sequenced in a study of blood T cell repertoires in COVID-19. The assay was immunoSEQ multiplex PCR, and TCRdb's table has in-frame clones only and misses some. This table has just over 300,000 clones, nearly 90% appearing once. Sequenced sample: peripheral blood. Every receptor here comes from a woman aged 25 to 45 with COVID-19, enrolled during active disease.

This clone was counted a single time. J is TRBJ1-1 and V is TRBV2; 8 bases line up with TRBD1. The germline V gene has CDR1 SNHLY and CDR2 FYNNEI. The CDR3 runs to 13 residues. V was pared by 6 bases and J by 8 bases, with 8 bases of the junction left unmatched. The CDR3 loop reads CASSDQGAAEAFF. CDR3 nucleotide sequence: TGTGCCAGCAGCGACCAGGGGGCGGCGGAAGCTTTCTTT.

The rearrangement links TRBV6-2 or TRBV6-3 to TRBJ2-7; 7 bases align to TRBD2. V lost 7 bases, J lost 4 bases, and 7 bases stayed unmatched. The CDR3 runs 13 residues. Germline values: CDR1 MNHEY, CDR2 SVGEGT. CDR3: CASNPNGGYEQYF. The CDR3 bases are TGTGCCAGCAACCCCAACGGGGGGTACGAGCAGTACTTC.

The chain joins TRBV7-9 to TRBJ1-1; TRBD1 is a possible D gene (5 bases). CDR1 is SEHNR, CDR2 FQNEAQ, per germline (reference sequence). This CDR3 spans 16 amino acids. Trimming left V 1 base short and J 4 bases short, with 16 bases between. The DNA for the CDR3 is TGTGCCAGCAGCTTAGGGATGGGGGTGGAGGGCACTGAAGCTTTCTTT. As protein: CASSLGMGVEGTEAFF.

The chain joins TRBV19 to TRBJ2-2; TRBD2 might be the D (5 bases). This CDR3 has 17 residues. Trimming took off 7 bases at V and 1 base at J, with 19 bases between the two ends. The germline CDR1 and CDR2 sequences are LNHDA and SQIVND (reference sequence). The DNA of the CDR3 is TGTGCCAGTACCTCCCTTCGGGGTCGTGGGAACACCGGGGAGCTGTTTTTT. As protein: CASTSLRGRGNTGELFF. Full variable domain (rest looked up from reference TRBV19 and TRBJ2-2): DGGITQSPKYLFRKEGQNVTLSCEQNLNHDAMYWYRQDPGQGLRLIYYSQIVNDFQKGDIAEGYSVSREKKESFPLTVTSAQKNPTAFYLCASTSLRGRGNTGELFFGEGSRLTVL.

This chain joins TRBV7-6 and TRBJ2-5, with 10 bases lining up with TRBD1. From germline, CDR1 is SGHVS and CDR2 FNYEAQ. The V gene end was trimmed by 9 bases and the J gene end by 5 bases; junction bases not matched to a gene: 12. The CDR3 covers 15 residues. The CDR3 region has the DNA TGTGCCAGTTCGACAGGGGGCTTTCTTGGTGAGACCCAGTACTTC. Translation gives CASSTGGFLGETQYF.

The chain links TRBV14 to TRBJ2-3; 12 bases match TRBD2. V lost 1 base and J lost 5; bases outside the gene matches: 7. The CDR3 covers 17 residues. Germline CDR1 and CDR2: SGHDN and FVKESK. CDR3 residues: CASSQALAGGPGDTQYF. CDR3 nucleotide sequence: TGTGCCAGCAGCCAAGCTCTAGCGGGGGGGCCCGGAGATACGCAGTATTTT.

V and J are TRBV27 and TRBJ1-2; a weak D match, TRBD1 (6 bases). The ends were cut back, 2 bases at V and 4 bases at J, with 14 bases in the middle. In germline, CDR1 is MNHEY, CDR2 SMNVEV (reference sequence). The CDR3 contains 15 residues. The CDR3 nucleotides are TGTGCCAGCAGTTTAGGTTTAGGGGGTGGCTATGGCTACACCTTC. This translates into CASSLGLGGGYGYTF.

V and J are TRBV3-1 (or the pseudogene TRBV3-2) and TRBJ1-6; D gene ambiguous. V shed 3 bases and J shed 1 base, with 13 bases lying between them. CDR3 size: 17 residues. The germline V gene has CDR1 LGHDT and CDR2 YNNKEL (reference sequence). The CDR3 DNA reads as TGTGCCAGCAGCCACGAGGAGGGTGGTTCCTATAATTCACCCCTCCACTTT. Translated, it gives CASSHEEGGSYNSPLHF.

The rearrangement links TRBV11-2 to TRBJ2-3, with 15 nucleotides matching TRBD2. Looked up from germline, CDR1 is SGHAT and CDR2 is FQNNGV. V trimming: 5 bases; J trimming: 0 bases; junction bases outside the gene matches: 6. This CDR3 contains 18 residues. CDR3 in DNA: TGTGCCAGCAGCCCCCCGGGACTAGCGGGGGGTAGCACAGATACGCAGTATTTT. Translating it yields CASSPPGLAGGSTDTQYF. Together with reference TRBV11-2 and TRBJ2-3, the CDR3 gives the full variable domain: EAGVAQSPRYKIIEKRQSVAFWCNPISGHATLYWYQQILGQGPKLLIQFQNNGVVDDSQLPKDRFSAERLKGVDSTLKIQPAKLEDSAVYLCASSPPGLAGGSTDTQYFGPGTRLTVL.

This clone was observed once. V gene TRBV5-3 combines with J gene TRBJ1-5; 9 nucleotides line up with TRBD1. TRBV5-3 is noted as an ORF with a role that remains uncertain. The junction had 11 bases not matched to a gene; V was cut back by 4 bases and J by 0 bases. The CDR3 totals 18 residues. CDR3 amino acids: CARSPGTGFLSSNQPQHF. DNA of the CDR3: TGTGCCAGAAGCCCCGGGACAGGGTTTCTATCTAGCAATCAGCCCCAGCATTTT.

This rearrangement joins TRBV5-8 to TRBJ2-1; a possible D gene is TRBD2 (6 bases). V dropped 0 bases and J dropped 4 bases, with 11 bases sitting between them. Germline CDR1 reads SGHTS; CDR2 reads YDEGEE. There are 15 residues in the CDR3. CDR3 coding DNA: TGTGCCAGCAGCTTGGCCTGGGGGACTTACAATGAGCAGTTCTTC. It is translated as CASSLAWGTYNEQFF.

The rearrangement links TRBV5-1 to TRBJ2-7, with a weak D call TRBD1 (6 bases). CDR1 SGHRS and CDR2 YFSETQ come from the germline V gene. This CDR3 comprises 14 residues. Between the trimmed V and J ends, which lost 4 bases and 5 bases, there was a span of 16 bases. This CDR3 reads CASSPGGSGDEQYV. The CDR3 coding sequence is TGCGCCAGCAGCCCGGGTGGTTCAGGGGACGAGCAGTACGTC.

V is TRBV24-1 and J is TRBJ1-1; D is unresolved. The V end was cut by 7 bases, the J end by 0 bases, with 8 bases between. The V gene's germline CDR1 is KGHDR and CDR2 SFDVKD. CDR3 length: 13 residues. The CDR3 DNA reads as TGTGCCACCAGGAGCTCTATGAACACTGAAGCTTTCTTT. Protein: CATRSSMNTEAFF.

This clone was counted a single time. The chain has TRBV15 and TRBJ2-1; perhaps TRBD2 as D (6 bases). Looked up from germline, CDR1 is LNHNV and CDR2 is YYDKDF (reference sequence). Trimming took 1 base from V and 5 from J, leaving 18 bases between them. The CDR3 spans 17 residues. CDR3 DNA: TGTGCCACCAGCAGAGCCACCTTGGCGGGGAGGAACAATGAGCAGTTCTTC. It specifies CATSRATLAGRNNEQFF.

The chain links TRBV2 to TRBJ1-2; tentatively, D is TRBD1 (5 bases). Per the germline V gene, CDR1 is SNHLY and CDR2 is FYNNEI. Trimming removed 6 bases from V and 5 bases from J, with 16 bases in between. This CDR3 comprises 14 residues. The CDR3 protein is CASRSGGSAYGYTF. CDR3 nucleotide sequence: TGTGCCAGCAGATCCGGGGGGAGCGCGTATGGCTACACCTTC.

The rearrangement uses TRBV13 and TRBJ1-1; D not certain. Germline CDR1 is PRHDT and CDR2 is FYEKMQ (reference sequence). The CDR3 is made up of 14 amino acids. Trimming pared 5 bases from V and 0 bases from J, leaving 10 bases between. The chain's CDR3 is CASSPRQMNTEAFF. Here the CDR3 DNA reads TGTGCCAGCAGCCCGCGGCAGATGAACACTGAAGCTTTCTTT.

The chain uses TRBV18 and TRBJ2-7; D remains unclear. Trimming took 5 bases from V and 5 from J, leaving 7 bases between them. CDR1 is KGHSH and CDR2 is LQKENI in the germline V gene. This CDR3 spans 11 amino acids. This chain's CDR3 is CASSYSHEQYF. The CDR3 DNA sequence: TGTGCCAGCTCATATTCCCACGAGCAGTACTTC.